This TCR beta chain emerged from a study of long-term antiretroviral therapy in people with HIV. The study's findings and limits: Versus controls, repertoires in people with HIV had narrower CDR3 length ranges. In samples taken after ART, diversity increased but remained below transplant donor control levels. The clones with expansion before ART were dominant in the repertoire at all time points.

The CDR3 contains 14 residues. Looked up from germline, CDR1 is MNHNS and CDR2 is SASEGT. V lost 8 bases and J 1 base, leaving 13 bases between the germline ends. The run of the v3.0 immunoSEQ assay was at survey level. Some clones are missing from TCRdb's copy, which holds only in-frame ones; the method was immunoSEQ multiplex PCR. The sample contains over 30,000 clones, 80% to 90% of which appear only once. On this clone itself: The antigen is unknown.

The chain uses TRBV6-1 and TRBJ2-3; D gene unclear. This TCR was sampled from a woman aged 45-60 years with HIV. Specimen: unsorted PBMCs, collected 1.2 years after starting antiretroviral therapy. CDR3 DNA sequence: TGTGCCAGCGGGCCGACATACGGCACAGATACGCAGTATTTT. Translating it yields CASGPTYGTDTQYF.